The 14 T cell receptor beta chains presented below share a single source sample, sequenced in a study of cytomegalovirus exposure and HLA in healthy donors. PCR employed 60 Vbeta and 13 Jbeta primers. Libraries were prepared by immunoSEQ multiplex PCR; TCRdb keeps only in-frame clonotypes and omits some of them. Among around 230,000 clones listed, around 80% were seen once. Sequenced material: PBMCs. These receptors originate from a boy younger than 18 in good health and CMV-seronegative.

The V gene is TRBV27, the J gene TRBJ2-7, with D possibly TRBD1 on 7 matching bases. Germline V gene data show CDR1 as MNHEY and CDR2 as SMNVEV (reference sequence). This CDR3 has 16 amino acids. Trimming left V 2 bases short and J 2 bases short, with 16 bases between. In DNA form, the CDR3 reads TGTGCCAGCAGTTTACGGAGGGGGCTCTGGACCTACGAGCAGTACTTC. This gives the protein CASSLRRGLWTYEQYF.

The chain is built from TRBV11-3 and TRBJ1-5; 7 bases agree with TRBD1. Germline CDR1 and CDR2: SGHNT and YENEEA. There are 14 residues in the CDR3. Germline trimming cut 5 bases from V and 6 bases from J; bases unmatched to any gene: 7. CDR3 sequence: CASSATGAGQPQHF. CDR3 in DNA: TGTGCCAGCAGCGCCACAGGGGCGGGTCAGCCCCAGCATTTT. Variable domain in full (rest from reference TRBV11-3 and TRBJ1-5): EAGVVQSPRYKIIEKKQPVAFWCNPISGHNTLYWYLQNLGQGPELLIRYENEEAVDDSQLPKDRFSAERLKGVDSTLKIQPAELGDSAVYLCASSATGAGQPQHFGDGTRLSIL.

The chain employs TRBV27 and TRBJ2-7, with D tentatively TRBD2 (6 bases). Germline values: CDR1 MNHEY, CDR2 SMNVEV (reference sequence). This CDR3 region has 14 residues. Deletions cut 3 bases from V and 4 bases from J, with 13 bases between. The CDR3 here is CASSFSGVLYEQYF. In nucleotides, the CDR3 is TGTGCCAGCAGTTTTTCGGGAGTATTATACGAGCAGTACTTC.

The V and J genes are TRBV7-2 and TRBJ2-2; D uncertain. Trimming shortened V by 2 bases and J by 0 bases, and 10 bases separated the two germline ends. The germline gives CDR1 SGHTA, CDR2 FQGNSA. This CDR3 region has 16 residues. CDR3 coding DNA: TGTGCCAGCAGCTTACGACATCTCGCGAACACCGGGGAGCTGTTTTTT. It yields the protein CASSLRHLANTGELFF.

The chain links TRBV7-2 to TRBJ2-1, with D hard to call. This CDR3 comprises 14 residues. V lost 2 bases to trimming and J lost 5 bases, with 10 bases between them. Germline V gene data show CDR1 as SGHTA and CDR2 as FQGNSA. As DNA, the CDR3 is TGTGCCAGCAGCTTACGTATGCCTAACAATGAGCAGTTCTTC. Translated: CASSLRMPNNEQFF.

V gene TRBV30 combines with J gene TRBJ2-7, with D uncertain. This CDR3 has 11 amino acids. Germline CDR1 is GTSNPN and CDR2 is SVGIG (reference sequence). V gave up 0 bases and J gave up 6 bases, with 6 bases separating them. CDR3 residues: CAWSVSIEQYF. In DNA, the CDR3 is TGTGCCTGGAGTGTTTCAATCGAGCAGTACTTC.

DNA of the CDR3: TGTGCCAGCAGTGAGGGACAGGACAATGAGCAGTTCTTC. It translates to CASSEGQDNEQFF. The chain has TRBV6-1 and TRBJ2-1; 8 bases match TRBD1. This CDR3 is built from 13 residues. CDR1 and CDR2 (germline): MNHNS, SASEGT. J gave up 5 bases and V 3 bases, and 0 bases lay outside the gene matches.

The V call is TRBV6-4, the J call TRBJ2-5; 8 positions match TRBD2. Germline-derived CDR1 and CDR2 are MRHNA and SNTAGT. V trimming: 3 bases; J trimming: 6 bases; junction bases outside the gene matches: 9. The CDR3 is 15 amino acids. The chain's CDR3 is CASSEVAGGLKTQYF. The CDR3 region has the DNA TGTGCCAGCAGTGAAGTGGCGGGGGGCCTAAAGACCCAGTACTTC.

In regard to this clone: The sample contains more than one DNA sequence encoding this CDR3. The J gene is TRBJ2-5, the V gene TRBV9; 7 bases line up with TRBD2. V lost 0 bases and J lost 4; bases outside the gene matches: 3. The CDR3 totals 14 residues. Germline CDR1 and CDR2: SGDLS and YYNGEE. CDR3 residues: CASSVAGGGETQYF. The CDR3, as DNA: TGTGCCAGCAGCGTAGCGGGAGGAGGAGAGACCCAGTACTTC.

The V and J genes are TRBV7-2 and TRBJ2-3, with 12 bases matching TRBD2. V shed 3 bases and J 3 bases; nucleotides not matched to a gene: 4. Germline CDR1 is SGHTA and CDR2 is FQGNSA. CDR3 length: 16 amino acids. The CDR3 loop reads CASSFSSGGGTDTQYF. In DNA, the CDR3 is TGTGCCAGCAGCTTTTCTAGCGGGGGGGGGACAGATACGCAGTATTTT.

This clone appeared a few times. The rearrangement joins TRBV11-2 to TRBJ1-1; D possibly corresponds to TRBD1 (5 bases). The CDR3 extends over 14 amino acids. CDR1 and CDR2 from the germline V gene are SGHAT and FQNNGV. V lost 2 bases and J lost 1, with 8 bases in between. The CDR3 DNA sequence: TGTGCCAGCAGCTTATGGGGGGGGAACACTGAAGCTTTCTTT. It yields the protein CASSLWGGNTEAFF.

The chain has TRBV29-1 and TRBJ1-1; no clear D gene. The germline CDR1 and CDR2 sequences are SQVTM and ANQGSEA. This CDR3 is built from 13 residues. V lost 4 bases and J lost 2, with 11 bases in between. CDR3: CSVVPRVNTEAFF. The CDR3 coding sequence is TGCAGCGTTGTCCCGCGGGTCAACACTGAAGCTTTCTTT.

This clone was recorded only once. The chain uses TRBV13 and TRBJ2-3, with a weak D call TRBD2 (5 bases). The CDR3 has 14 residues. Germline-derived CDR1 and CDR2 are PRHDT and FYEKMQ (reference sequence). V lost 4 bases and J 6 bases, leaving 14 bases between the germline ends. This chain's CDR3 is CASSSEGQRDTQYF. The CDR3 nucleotides are TGTGCCAGCAGCTCCGAGGGCCAAAGGGATACGCAGTATTTT.

The chain employs TRBV9 and TRBJ2-5, with 13 bases identical to TRBD2. V shed 4 bases, J shed 11 bases, and the junction held 8 bases outside the gene matches. Looked up from germline, CDR1 is SGDLS and CDR2 is YYNGEE. This CDR3 is 14 amino acids long. The CDR3 region has the DNA TGTGCCAGCAGCCCCAGGACTAGCGGGAGTGAGCAGTACTTC. Its translation is CASSPRTSGSEQYF.